Given below is one TCR beta chain in context. Methods used by the authors: For nucleated cells, counts were estimated from reference gene primer amplification. Libraries were prepared by immunoSEQ multiplex PCR; TCRdb keeps only in-frame clonotypes and omits some of them. V and J calls and clone size are as listed in that table; D and trimming were resolved from the DNA. The sample yields some 270,000 clones, roughly 89% seen once. The sample comes from a study of blood T cell repertoires in COVID-19. While infection was still active, Seattle patients were enrolled and then followed longitudinally. The CDR3 is 17 residues long. Trimming shortened V by 4 bases and J by 0 bases, and 16 bases separated the two germline ends. CDR1 and CDR2 from the germline V gene are SGHNT and YYREEE (reference sequence).

The chain combines TRBV5-4 with TRBJ2-2; possibly TRBD2 for D (6 bases). Sample: peripheral blood. This receptor was identified in a woman aged 60-75 years with COVID-19, enrolled during active disease. CDR3 nucleotide sequence: TGTGCCAGCAGCCCCTTGGGGCGCGGGACGAACACCGGGGAGCTGTTTTTT. Translated, it gives CASSPLGRGTNTGELFF.